This is a list of T cell receptor beta chains from one sample in a study of T cell repertoires in cytomegalovirus infection. In TCRdb, the reads were re-called with MiXCR into one record per CDR3 protein. The table records roughly 230,000 distinct CDR3 sequences, about a sixth of them present only once. The specimen was CD8+ T cells from PBMCs. These receptors were collected from a human donor in good health (CMV status not recorded). Some clones in this sample may be carry-over from other donors' samples. The CDR3 runs from the conserved cysteine through the conserved F or W. A D gene is named only where the DNA matches it firmly. Clone size is shown for a subset of rows, as once, few, many or a class of expanded clone.

D gene	V gene	CDR3 length	J gene	clone size	CDR3 DNA	CDR3 protein
-	TRBV3-1	15	TRBJ1-1	many	TGTGCCAGCAGCCAAGTTGGCAGGGTGATGACTGAAGCTTTCTTT	CASSQVGRVMTEAFF
TRBD1	TRBV27	13	TRBJ2-1	-	TGTGCCAGCAGGACAGGGATCTACAATGAGCAGTTCTTC	CASRTGIYNEQFF
-	TRBV6-6	13	TRBJ2-7	once	TGTACCAGCAGTTACCAAGACGACCTGGAGCAGTACTTC	CTSSYQDDLEQYF
TRBD2	TRBV5-5	15	TRBJ2-7	-	TGTGCCAGCAGATTACTAGCGGGGAGTTTTTACGAGCAGTACTTC	CASRLLAGSFYEQYF
-	TRBV4-3	17	TRBJ1-1	many	TGCGCCAGCAGCCAAGAAGCGACAGGTTCCATGAACACTGAAGCTTTCTTT	CASSQEATGSMNTEAFF
TRBD1	TRBV4-2	15	TRBJ1-2	many	TGTGCCAGCAGCCAAGAGGAGACAGGGGGTGGTGGCTACACCTTC	CASSQEETGGGGYTF
TRBD1	TRBV7-9	13	TRBJ2-1	few	TGTGCCAGCAGGTGGGACAGGGAGAATGAGCAGTTCTTC	CASRWDRENEQFF
TRBD1	TRBV11-2	16	TRBJ2-2	many	TGTGCCATCCTACTCCCCTCGGGACAGAGTACTGGGGAGCTGTTTTTT	CAILLPSGQSTGELFF
-	TRBV7-8	17	TRBJ2-4	many	TGTGCCAGCAGCTTAGGGCCGGACTTCATAGCCAAAAACATTCAGTACTTC	CASSLGPDFIAKNIQYF
TRBD2	TRBV9	15	TRBJ2-1	-	TGTGCCAGCAGCGTAGTTCTAGCGGGGAACAATGAGCAGTTCTTC	CASSVVLAGNNEQFF
-	TRBV7-9	13	TRBJ1-1	many	TGTGCCAGCAGCGCCGCCTGGGACACTGAAGCTTTCTTT	CASSAAWDTEAFF
TRBD1	TRBV15	17	TRBJ2-7	-	TGTGCCACCAGCAGATCCGCCCCGTACAGGGGGTCCGACGAGCAGTACTTC	CATSRSAPYRGSDEQYF
TRBD2	TRBV7-6	13	TRBJ2-1	many	TGTGCCAGCAGCTGGACTAGCGAGAATGAGCAGTTCTTC	CASSWTSENEQFF
-	TRBV28	12	TRBJ1-1	many	TGTGCCAGCAGTTTCCCGGGTACTGAAGCTTTCTTT	CASSFPGTEAFF
-	TRBV4-2	17	TRBJ2-3	many	TGTGCCAGCAGCCAAGATCACAACAGGGTTCTGACAGATACGCAGTATTTT	CASSQDHNRVLTDTQYF
-	TRBV7-8	15	TRBJ1-1	many	TGTGCCAGCAGCTCCCTGACAGATATGAACACTGAAGCTTTCTTT	CASSSLTDMNTEAFF
TRBD2	TRBV6-4	15	TRBJ2-1	-	TGTGCCAGCAGTGACGGGACTAGCGACAGCAATGAGCAGTTCTTC	CASSDGTSDSNEQFF
TRBD1	TRBV10-3	12	TRBJ2-7	-	TGTGCCATCAGTTTTAAGGGGGCCGAGCAGTACTTC	CAISFKGAEQYF
TRBD2	TRBV11-2	18	TRBJ2-1	-	TGTGCCAGCAGCTTAGTTGCGGGGACTAGCGGGGAGTTGGATGAGCAGTTCTTC	CASSLVAGTSGELDEQFF
TRBD2	TRBV9	15	TRBJ2-1	-	TGTGCCAGCAGCGTAGCCGCGGGGGGATTGGATGAGCAGTTCTTC	CASSVAAGGLDEQFF
-	TRBV5-1	15	TRBJ2-1	few	TGCGCCAGCAGCTCACAGGGTGGCCTTTACAATGAGCAGTTCTTC	CASSSQGGLYNEQFF
TRBD2	TRBV24-1	15	TRBJ2-3	-	TGTGCCACCAGTGACTGGGCGGGGGGATCAGATACGCAGTATTTT	CATSDWAGGSDTQYF
-	TRBV7-9	14	TRBJ2-7	-	TGTGCCAGCAGCTTTAGCAACAGGGACTACGAGCAGTACTTC	CASSFSNRDYEQYF
TRBD2	TRBV7-9	15	TRBJ2-1	many	TGTGCCAGCAGCATACTAGCGGGGGGGCGGAATGAGCAGTTCTTC	CASSILAGGRNEQFF